This T cell receptor (beta chain) was recovered during a study of cytomegalovirus exposure and HLA in healthy donors. Whole-study context: The Caucasian-associated ancestry cluster contained roughly four fifths of the approximately 400 genotyped donors. Study-wide findings and caveats: A highly shared variant cluster was judged a likely technical artifact.

PCR involved 60 Vbeta and 13 Jbeta primers. Here immunoSEQ multiplex PCR was the method, and the copy in TCRdb shows in-frame clones only, minus some. The sample comprises 250,000 or so clones, roughly 91% of which are singletons, and about 1.7% rests with the top ten. A single count supports this clone. Its target is not known. The length of the CDR3 is 13 residues. With V trimmed by 4 bases and J by 8 bases, 6 bases remained unmatched. Per the germline V gene, CDR1 is SGHRS and CDR2 is YFSETQ. The sample consisted of PBMCs. The receptor was isolated from a girl aged 2 to 10 in good health and CMV-seronegative. The chain has TRBV5-1 and TRBJ1-1; 9 positions match TRBD1. CDR3 region: CASSPGQGPEAFF. The DNA for the CDR3 is TGCGCCAGCAGCCCGGGACAGGGCCCCGAAGCTTTCTTT.